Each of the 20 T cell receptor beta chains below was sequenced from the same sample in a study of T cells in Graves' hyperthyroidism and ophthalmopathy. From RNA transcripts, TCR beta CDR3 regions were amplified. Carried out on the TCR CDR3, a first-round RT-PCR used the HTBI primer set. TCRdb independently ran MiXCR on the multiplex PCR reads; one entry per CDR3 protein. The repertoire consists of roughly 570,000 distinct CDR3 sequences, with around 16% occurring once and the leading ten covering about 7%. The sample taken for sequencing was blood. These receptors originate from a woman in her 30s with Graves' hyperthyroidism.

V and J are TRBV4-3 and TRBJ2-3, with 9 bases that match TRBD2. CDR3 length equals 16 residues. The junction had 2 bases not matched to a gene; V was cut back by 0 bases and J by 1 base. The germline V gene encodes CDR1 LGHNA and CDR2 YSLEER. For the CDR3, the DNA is TGCGCCAGCAGCCAAGAGGGACTAGCTGGCACAGATACGCAGTATTTT. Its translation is CASSQEGLAGTDTQYF.

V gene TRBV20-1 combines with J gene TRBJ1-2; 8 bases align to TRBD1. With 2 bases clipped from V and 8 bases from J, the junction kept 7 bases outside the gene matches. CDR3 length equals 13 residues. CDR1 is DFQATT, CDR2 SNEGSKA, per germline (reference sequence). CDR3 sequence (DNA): TGCAGTGCTAGATGGACAGGGATCTACGGCTACACCTTC. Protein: CSARWTGIYGYTF.

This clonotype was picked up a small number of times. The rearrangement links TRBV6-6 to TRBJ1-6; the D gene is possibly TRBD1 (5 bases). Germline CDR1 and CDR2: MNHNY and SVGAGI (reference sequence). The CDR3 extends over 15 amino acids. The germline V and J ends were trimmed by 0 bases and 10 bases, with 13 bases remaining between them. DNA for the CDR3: TGTGCCAGCAGTTACTCGGGGGGAGGGCGATCACCCCTCCACTTT. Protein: CASSYSGGGRSPLHF.

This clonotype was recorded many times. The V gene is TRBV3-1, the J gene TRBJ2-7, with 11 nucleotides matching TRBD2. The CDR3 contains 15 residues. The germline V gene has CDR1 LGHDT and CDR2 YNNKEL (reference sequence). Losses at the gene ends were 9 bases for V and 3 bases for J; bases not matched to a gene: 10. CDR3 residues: CASQQGLADYYEQYF. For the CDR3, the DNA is TGTGCCAGTCAACAGGGACTAGCGGACTACTACGAGCAGTACTTC.

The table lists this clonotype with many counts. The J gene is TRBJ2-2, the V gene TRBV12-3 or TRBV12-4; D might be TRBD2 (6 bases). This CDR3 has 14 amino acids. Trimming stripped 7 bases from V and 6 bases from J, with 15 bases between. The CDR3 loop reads CASTPTGVPGELFF. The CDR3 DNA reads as TGTGCCAGCACTCCTACGGGAGTTCCCGGGGAGCTGTTTTTT.

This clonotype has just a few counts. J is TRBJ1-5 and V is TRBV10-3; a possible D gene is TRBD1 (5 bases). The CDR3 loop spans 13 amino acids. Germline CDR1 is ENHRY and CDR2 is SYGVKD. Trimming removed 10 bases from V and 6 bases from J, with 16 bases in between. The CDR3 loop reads CASGDFGGQPQHF. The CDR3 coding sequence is TGTGCCAGCGGGGACTTTGGCGGTCAGCCCCAGCATTTT.

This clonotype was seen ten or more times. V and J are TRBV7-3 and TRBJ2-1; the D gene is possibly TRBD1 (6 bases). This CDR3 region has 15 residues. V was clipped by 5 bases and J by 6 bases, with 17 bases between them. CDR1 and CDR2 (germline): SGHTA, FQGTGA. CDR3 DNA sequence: TGTGCCAGCAGCCTCGGGACAAACCCCGGCAATGAGCAGTTCTTC. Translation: CASSLGTNPGNEQFF.

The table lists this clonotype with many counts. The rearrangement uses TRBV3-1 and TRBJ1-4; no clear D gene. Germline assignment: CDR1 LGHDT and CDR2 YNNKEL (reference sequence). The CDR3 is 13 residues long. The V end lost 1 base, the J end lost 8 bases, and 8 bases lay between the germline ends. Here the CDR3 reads CASSQGGVEKLFF. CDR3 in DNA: TGTGCCAGCAGCCAAGGCGGGGTCGAAAAACTGTTTTTT.

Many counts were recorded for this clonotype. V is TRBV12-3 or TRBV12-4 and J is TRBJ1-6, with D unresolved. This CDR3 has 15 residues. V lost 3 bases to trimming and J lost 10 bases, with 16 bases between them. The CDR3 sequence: CASSFITERLSPLHF. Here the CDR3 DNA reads TGTGCCAGCAGTTTTATAACGGAACGGTTGTCACCCCTCCACTTT.

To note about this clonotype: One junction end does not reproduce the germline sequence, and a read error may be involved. The CDR3 protein is CASSLRTSPETQYF. CDR3 nucleotides: TGTGCCAGCAGCTTAAGGACGAGTCCGGAGACCCAGTACTTC. This chain uses TRBV5-1 with TRBJ2-5; no clear D gene. The V gene's germline CDR1 is SGHRS and CDR2 YFSETQ. This CDR3 is 14 amino acids long.

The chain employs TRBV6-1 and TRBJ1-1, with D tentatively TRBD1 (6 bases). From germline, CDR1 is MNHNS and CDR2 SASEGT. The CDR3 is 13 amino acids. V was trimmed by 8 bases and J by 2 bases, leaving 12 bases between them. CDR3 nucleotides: TGTGCCAGCGATACCAGGGGAAACACTGAAGCTTTCTTT. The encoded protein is CASDTRGNTEAFF.

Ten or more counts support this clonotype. The CDR3 sequence is CASRHEEEQYF. DNA for the CDR3: TGTGCCAGCAGACACGAAGAGGAGCAGTACTTC. V is TRBV28 and J is TRBJ2-7; D gene ambiguous. The germline V gene encodes CDR1 MDHEN and CDR2 SYDVKM. V lost 6 bases and J lost 7, with 10 bases in between. The CDR3 is 11 amino acids.

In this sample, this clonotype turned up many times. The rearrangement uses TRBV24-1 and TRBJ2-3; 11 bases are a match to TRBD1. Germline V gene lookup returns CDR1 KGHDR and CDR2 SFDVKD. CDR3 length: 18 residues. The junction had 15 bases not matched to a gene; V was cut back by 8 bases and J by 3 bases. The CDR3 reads CATNRDRGSQRQTDTQYF. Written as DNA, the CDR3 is TGTGCCACCAACCGGGACAGGGGGTCCCAGCGGCAGACAGATACGCAGTATTTT.

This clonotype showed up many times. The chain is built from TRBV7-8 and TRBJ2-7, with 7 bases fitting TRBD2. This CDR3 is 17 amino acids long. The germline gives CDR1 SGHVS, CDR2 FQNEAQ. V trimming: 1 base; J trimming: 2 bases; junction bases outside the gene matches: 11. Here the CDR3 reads CASSLDFARLATYEQYF. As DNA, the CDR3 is TGTGCCAGCAGCTTAGATTTCGCGAGACTAGCCACCTACGAGCAGTACTTC.

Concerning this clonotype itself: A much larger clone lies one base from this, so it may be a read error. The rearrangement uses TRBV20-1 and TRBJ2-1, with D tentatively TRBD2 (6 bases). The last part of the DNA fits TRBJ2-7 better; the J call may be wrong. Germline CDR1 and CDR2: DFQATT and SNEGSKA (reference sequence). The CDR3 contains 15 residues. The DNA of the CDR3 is TGCAGTGCTAGTTCCTCAGGACTAACTTTTAATGAGCAGTACTTC. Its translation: CSASSSGLTFNEQYF.

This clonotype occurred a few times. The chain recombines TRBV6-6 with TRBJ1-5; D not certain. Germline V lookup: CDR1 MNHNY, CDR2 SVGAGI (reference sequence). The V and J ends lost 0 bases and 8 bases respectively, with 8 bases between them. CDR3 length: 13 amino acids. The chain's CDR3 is CASSYSSVEPQHF. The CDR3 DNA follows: TGTGCCAGCAGTTACTCGTCTGTTGAGCCCCAGCATTTT.

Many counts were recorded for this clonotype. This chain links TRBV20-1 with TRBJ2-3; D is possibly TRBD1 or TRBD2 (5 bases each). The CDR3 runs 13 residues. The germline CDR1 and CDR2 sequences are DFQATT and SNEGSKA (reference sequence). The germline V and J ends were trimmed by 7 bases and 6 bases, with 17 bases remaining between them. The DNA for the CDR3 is TGCAGTGTCCTGGGTCCCGAGGGGGATACGCAGTATTTT. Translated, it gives CSVLGPEGDTQYF.

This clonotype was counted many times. CDR3: CATSRGPNIAALSTDTQYF. The DNA for the CDR3 is TGTGCCACCAGCAGAGGGCCTAACATAGCGGCCCTAAGCACAGATACGCAGTATTTT. The V gene is TRBV15, the J gene TRBJ2-3; weak D call: TRBD2 (6 bases). Germline V gene data show CDR1 as LNHNV and CDR2 as YYDKDF (reference sequence). This CDR3 spans 19 amino acids. V lost 1 base and J lost 0, with 20 bases in between.

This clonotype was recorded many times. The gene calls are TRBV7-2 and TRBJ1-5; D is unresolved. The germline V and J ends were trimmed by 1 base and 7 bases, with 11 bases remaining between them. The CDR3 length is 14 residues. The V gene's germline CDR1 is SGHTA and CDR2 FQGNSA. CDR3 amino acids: CASSLVPLDQPQHF. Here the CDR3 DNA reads TGTGCCAGCAGCTTAGTCCCCTTGGACCAGCCCCAGCATTTT.

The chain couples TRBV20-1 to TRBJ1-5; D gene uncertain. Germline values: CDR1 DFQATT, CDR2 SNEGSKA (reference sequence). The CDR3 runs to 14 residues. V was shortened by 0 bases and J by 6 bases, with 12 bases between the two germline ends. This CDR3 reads CSARDWPESQPQHF. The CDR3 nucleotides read TGCAGTGCTAGAGATTGGCCCGAGAGTCAGCCCCAGCATTTT.